The table lists the clone carrying this T cell receptor beta chain with a count of one. Its specificity is not known. This entry is derived from a study of T cells in Graves' hyperthyroidism and ophthalmopathy. Notes on the study in general: Ophthalmopathy cases were set apart from stable hyperthyroidism by a 13 V-J model. Blood also held most thyroid clonotypes expanded beyond 0.001.

Researchers took RNA transcripts and amplified the TCR beta CDR3 regions from them. First-round RT-PCR with HTBI primers amplified the TCR CDR3 region. In TCRdb, the multiplex PCR reads were re-called with MiXCR into one record per CDR3 protein. The table lists fewer than 400,000 distinct CDR3 sequences, 15% to 20% of them singletons. Hyperthyroidism in the patients, aged 18 to 65, was newly diagnosed and under 2 months in duration. Sample: blood. The origin of this receptor is a man under 40 with Graves' hyperthyroidism.

CDR3: CSARVIKANTEAFF. The CDR3 nucleotides read TGCAGTGCTAGAGTAATAAAGGCGAACACTGAAGCTTTCTTT. The rearrangement joins TRBV20-1 to TRBJ1-1; D is unclear. V was shortened by 1 base and J by 1 base, with 10 bases between the two germline ends. The CDR3 length is 14 residues. The germline CDR1 and CDR2 sequences are DFQATT and SNEGSKA (reference sequence).